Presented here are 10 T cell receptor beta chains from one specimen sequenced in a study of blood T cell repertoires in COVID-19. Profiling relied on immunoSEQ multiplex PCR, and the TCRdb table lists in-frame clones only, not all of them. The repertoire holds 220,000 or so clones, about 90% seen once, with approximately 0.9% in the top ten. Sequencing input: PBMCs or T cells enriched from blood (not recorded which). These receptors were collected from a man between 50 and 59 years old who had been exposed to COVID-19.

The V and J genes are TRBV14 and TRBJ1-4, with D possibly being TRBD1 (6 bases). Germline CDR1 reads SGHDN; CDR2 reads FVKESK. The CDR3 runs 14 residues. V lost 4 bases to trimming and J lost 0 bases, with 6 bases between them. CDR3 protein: CASSRTATNEKLFF. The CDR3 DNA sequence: TGTGCCAGCAGCCGGACAGCAACTAATGAAAAACTGTTTTTT. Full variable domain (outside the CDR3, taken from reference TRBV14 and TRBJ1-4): EAGVTQFPSHSVIEKGQTVTLRCDPISGHDNLYWYRRVMGKEIKFLLHFVKESKQDESGMPNNRFLAERTGGTYSTLKVQPAELEDSGVYFCASSRTATNEKLFFGSGTQLSVL.

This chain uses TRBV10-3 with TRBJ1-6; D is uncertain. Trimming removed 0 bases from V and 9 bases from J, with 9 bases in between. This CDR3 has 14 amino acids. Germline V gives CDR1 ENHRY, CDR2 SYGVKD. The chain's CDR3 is CAISESGFVSPLHF. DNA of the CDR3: TGTGCCATCAGTGAGTCCGGGTTTGTTTCACCCCTCCACTTT.

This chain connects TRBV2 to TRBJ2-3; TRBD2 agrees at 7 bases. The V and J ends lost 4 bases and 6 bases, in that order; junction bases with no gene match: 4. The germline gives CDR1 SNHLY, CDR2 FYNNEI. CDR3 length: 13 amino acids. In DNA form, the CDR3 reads TGTGCCAGCAGTGCGGGAGGCGGGGATACGCAGTATTTT. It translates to CASSAGGGDTQYF.

The CDR3 DNA reads as TGTGCCAGCAGTTACCCCGACAGGGTAATTTACGAGCAGTACTTC. Protein: CASSYPDRVIYEQYF. V and J are TRBV6-5 and TRBJ2-7; 7 nucleotides match TRBD1. Germline V lookup: CDR1 MNHEY, CDR2 SVGAGI. V shed 2 bases, J shed 4 bases, and the junction held 8 bases outside the gene matches. The CDR3 is 15 residues long.

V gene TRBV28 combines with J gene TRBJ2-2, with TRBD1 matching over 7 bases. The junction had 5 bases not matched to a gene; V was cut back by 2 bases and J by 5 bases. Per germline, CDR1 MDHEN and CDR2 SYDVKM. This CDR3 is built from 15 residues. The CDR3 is CASSLRQGVTGELFF. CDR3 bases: TGTGCCAGCAGTTTAAGACAGGGTGTGACCGGGGAGCTGTTTTTT.

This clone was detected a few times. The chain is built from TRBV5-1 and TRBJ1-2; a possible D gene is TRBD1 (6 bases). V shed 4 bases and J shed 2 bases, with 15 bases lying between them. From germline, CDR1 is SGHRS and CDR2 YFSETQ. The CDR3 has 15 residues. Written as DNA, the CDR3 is TGCGCCAGCAGCCCGCGACAGGACCTAAACTATGGCTACACCTTC. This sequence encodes CASSPRQDLNYGYTF.

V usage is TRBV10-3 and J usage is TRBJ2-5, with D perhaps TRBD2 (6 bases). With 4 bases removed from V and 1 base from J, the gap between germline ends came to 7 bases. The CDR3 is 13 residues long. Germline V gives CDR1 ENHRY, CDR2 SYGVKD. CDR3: CAISGGLQETQYF. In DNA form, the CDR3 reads TGTGCCATCAGTGGGGGACTCCAAGAGACCCAGTACTTC.

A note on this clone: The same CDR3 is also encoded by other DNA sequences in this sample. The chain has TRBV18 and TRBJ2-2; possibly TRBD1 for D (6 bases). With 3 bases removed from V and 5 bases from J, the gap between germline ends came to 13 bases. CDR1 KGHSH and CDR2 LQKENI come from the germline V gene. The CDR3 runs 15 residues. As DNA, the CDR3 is TGTGCCAGCTCACCGCTTCAGGGGCGGACCGGGGAGCTGTTTTTT. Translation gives CASSPLQGRTGELFF.

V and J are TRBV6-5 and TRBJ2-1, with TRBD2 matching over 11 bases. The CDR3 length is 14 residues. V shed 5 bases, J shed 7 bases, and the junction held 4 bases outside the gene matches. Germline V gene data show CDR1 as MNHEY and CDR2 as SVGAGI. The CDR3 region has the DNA TGTGCCAGCAGTAGCCCTAGCGGGGGGAATGAGCAGTTCTTC. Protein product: CASSSPSGGNEQFF.

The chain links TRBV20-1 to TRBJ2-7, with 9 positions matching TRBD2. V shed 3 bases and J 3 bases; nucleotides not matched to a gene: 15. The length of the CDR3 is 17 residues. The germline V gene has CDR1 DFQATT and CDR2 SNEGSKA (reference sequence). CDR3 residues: CSASPGLASRGYYEQYF. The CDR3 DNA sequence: TGCAGTGCTAGTCCGGGACTAGCTTCTCGAGGGTACTACGAGCAGTACTTC.